Listed below are T cell receptor beta chains from one sample, sequenced in a study of cytomegalovirus exposure and HLA in healthy donors. Profiling relied on immunoSEQ multiplex PCR, and the TCRdb table lists in-frame clones only, not all of them. This sample has roughly 200,000 clones, with around four fifths found just once. Sequencing was performed on PBMCs. These receptors all stem from a woman in her 40s in good health and CMV-seronegative. Both conserved end residues are trimmed from each CDR3. The D gene is left open where the match is weak. Clone size is not always given. Where it is, it says once, few, many or a class for expanded clones.

TRBD2,once,TRBV9,TRBJ2-7,ASSVGGGEQY
TRBD2,NA,TRBV5-1,TRBJ2-3,ASSPRTSGKLNTQY
NA,NA,TRBV5-4,TRBJ2-7,ASSTGLYEQY
TRBD1,NA,TRBV9,TRBJ2-6,ASSVGFGGQGSGANVLT
NA,NA,TRBV2,TRBJ2-3,ASRVVGQGKPDTQY
NA,NA,TRBV2,TRBJ1-5,ASSPGGRSNQPQH
TRBD2,once,TRBV7-3,TRBJ2-1,ASSLSEGLAIYNEQF
NA,few,TRBV28,TRBJ1-5,ASSRGFQPQH
TRBD1,NA,TRBV2,TRBJ2-1,ASSEDRNEQF
TRBD1,NA,TRBV9,TRBJ1-1,ASSVGQGGVNTEAF
NA,NA,TRBV30,TRBJ1-5,AWSVLEGNQPQH
NA,NA,TRBV7-9,TRBJ2-7,ASGPIWYEQY
TRBD1,NA,TRBV2,TRBJ2-3,ASSRGQGWMGDTQY
TRBD1,NA,TRBV6-5,TRBJ2-7,ASSRTGTYEQY
NA,NA,TRBV10-1,TRBJ2-3,ASSEGGAGKTGDTQY
NA,NA,TRBV28,TRBJ2-1,ASSSPRVITYNEQF
TRBD1,NA,TRBV23-1,TRBJ1-5,ASSQSIGDSLCSNQPQH
TRBD1,NA,TRBV4-2,TRBJ2-7,ASSQGQGSYEQY
TRBD1,NA,TRBV5-1,TRBJ2-3,ASRVGQGRTDTQY
NA,NA,TRBV30,TRBJ1-4,AWSRGGKLF
NA,NA,TRBV19,TRBJ1-2,ASTMSGHSGYT
TRBD1,NA,TRBV6-1,TRBJ1-1,ASSERRTGGHPRNTEAF
TRBD2,NA,TRBV6-1,TRBJ2-3,ASTILAVSTDTQY
TRBD1,NA,TRBV7-3,TRBJ1-2,ASSLRQGGGYT
TRBD1,NA,TRBV15,TRBJ1-4,ATSHQGANEKLF
NA,NA,TRBV10-1,TRBJ1-3,ASSGNSGNTIY
TRBD2,once,TRBV2,TRBJ2-2,ASRGSSGSTGELF
NA,NA,TRBV5-1,TRBJ2-4,ASSLGTAILAKNTQY